Sequencing of this TCR beta chain was carried out in a study of cytomegalovirus exposure and HLA in healthy donors. Study-wide context: The study placed 70% to 85% of its approximately 360 genotyped donors in the Caucasian-associated ancestry cluster.

Study conclusions and caveats: Among CMV-associated TCR beta chains, most appeared HLA-restricted in a later analysis. In vitro, three CMV-associated chains proved specific for CMV antigens.

Deletions cut 1 base from V and 5 bases from J, with 15 bases between. The CDR3 sequence is 16 residues long. CDR1 is MNHEY, CDR2 SMNVEV, per germline (reference sequence). Researchers ran the PCR with 60 Vbeta and 13 Jbeta primers. Produced via immunoSEQ multiplex PCR; TCRdb's table is partial and in-frame only. The sample lists 110,000 to 150,000 clones, 77% occurring once. As regards this clone: Its specificity is not known.

The sequencing input was PBMCs. This sequence was found in a male donor in good health and CMV-seronegative. The chain is built from TRBV27 and TRBJ1-5; D unresolved. DNA for the CDR3: TGTGCCAGCAGTTTATATCGACCGAGGGCAGATCAGCCCCAGCATTTT. It specifies CASSLYRPRADQPQHF.